This is a list of T cell receptor beta chains from one sample in a study of T cell responses to AZD1222 COVID-19 vaccine. The repertoire was sequenced with immunoSEQ multiplex PCR; TCRdb's copy has only in-frame clones and lacks some. The data hold tens of thousands of clones, with about 80% observed a single time. The specimen was peripheral blood, collected 28 days after the second AZD1222 dose. These receptors came from an adult who received the AZD1222 COVID-19 vaccine. Each CDR3 is given with its conserved first and last residue. The D gene is left open where the match is weak. Size is stated for part of the rows, as once, few or many counts, or as a class when the clone is expanded.

TRBJ2-1,.,TRBV25-1,TRBD2,TGTGCCAGCAGTATCTCAGGGACTAGCGGGCGTTATGTCGAGCAGTTCTTC,CASSISGTSGRYVEQFF
TRBJ2-2,.,TRBV6-1,TRBD1,TGTGCCAGCAGTGAATGGGACAGAGCTGGGGAGCTGTTTTTT,CASSEWDRAGELFF
TRBJ1-5,.,TRBV6-7,TRBD1,TGTGCCAGCAGTCCTTTGACAGGGCCAAATCAGCCCCAGCATTTT,CASSPLTGPNQPQHF
TRBJ2-7,.,TRBV5-1,TRBD1,TGCGCCAGCAGCTTCGATACTTGGACAGGGGCGGGGGAGCAGTACTTC,CASSFDTWTGAGEQYF
TRBJ1-4,.,TRBV7-9,TRBD1,TGTGCCAGCAGGCCTAGACAGGGGAACGAAAAACTGTTTTTT,CASRPRQGNEKLFF
TRBJ1-2,.,TRBV19,.,TGTGCCAGTACCCGACGATCCAGGGACGGGGACTATGGCTACACCTTC,CASTRRSRDGDYGYTF
TRBJ2-1,.,TRBV6-2/TRBV6-3,.,TGTGCCAGCAGTTCGCCACTAGCTATCTCCTACAATGAGCAGTTCTTC,CASSSPLAISYNEQFF
TRBJ2-7,.,TRBV12-3/TRBV12-4,.,TGTGCCAGCGGCGCGTTTTCCTACGAGCAGTACTTC,CASGAFSYEQYF
TRBJ1-5,.,TRBV28,TRBD1,TGTGCCAGCAAGACAGGGGGCTATCAGCCCCAGCATTTT,CASKTGGYQPQHF
TRBJ2-1,.,TRBV7-2,TRBD2,TGTGCCAGCAGCTTAGCGCTCGCTAGCGGTGAGCAGTTCTTC,CASSLALASGEQFF
TRBJ1-4,once,TRBV19,.,TGTGCCAGTAGACCGCAGGGGTCACGGGGAGAAAAACTGTTTTTT,CASRPQGSRGEKLFF
TRBJ1-2,.,TRBV14,.,TGTGCCAGCAGCCGGACGGATTTTAACTATGGCTACACCTTC,CASSRTDFNYGYTF
TRBJ1-5,once,TRBV28,.,TGTGCCAGCAGTTTGTATAGGGGGAGCAATCAGCCCCAGCATTTT,CASSLYRGSNQPQHF
TRBJ1-2,few,TRBV2,.,TGTGCCAGCAGTGTTACGGGGGGCCCCTATGGCTACACCTTC,CASSVTGGPYGYTF
TRBJ1-6,.,TRBV3-1/TRBV3-2,.,TGTGCCAGCAGCCAGCAGTCTTCCCTAATGAATTCACCCCTCCACTTT,CASSQQSSLMNSPLHF
TRBJ2-2,.,TRBV29-1,.,TGCAGCGTTCTAGGGGGGACCCACACCGGGGAGCTGTTTTTT,CSVLGGTHTGELFF
TRBJ2-1,.,TRBV7-8,.,TGTGCCAGCAGCCCTACCGGGGGACCAGAGCAGTTCTTC,CASSPTGGPEQFF
TRBJ2-1,.,TRBV5-1,.,TGCGCCAGCAGCTTGTGGGGGGCGAGCTCCTACAATGAGCAGTTCTTC,CASSLWGASSYNEQFF
TRBJ1-2,.,TRBV5-6,.,TGTGCCAGCAGCTTGGCCAACGGGGATAGCTACACCTTC,CASSLANGDSYTF
TRBJ2-5,.,TRBV5-1,.,TGCGCCAGCAGCCCCCAAGGGCTCCGGCAAGAGACCCAGTACTTC,CASSPQGLRQETQYF
TRBJ1-5,.,TRBV19,.,TGTGCCAGTAGTAGGGAGGGCTTAAGTTATGAGCCCCAGCATTTT,CASSREGLSYEPQHF
TRBJ2-4,.,TRBV2,.,TGTGCCAGCAGTCCGGACTTTTCTGCCAAAAACATTCAGTACTTC,CASSPDFSAKNIQYF
TRBJ1-1,.,TRBV18,.,TGTGCCAGCTCACCCCGGGCGGGGAACACTGAAGCTTTCTTT,CASSPRAGNTEAFF
TRBJ2-5,.,TRBV24-1,TRBD2,TGTGCCACCAGTGATTTGCTAGGAAATACTAGCGGGGCCCACCCGGGGGAGACCCAGTACTTC,CATSDLLGNTSGAHPGETQYF
TRBJ2-5,.,TRBV5-1,TRBD2,TGCGCCAGCAGCTTGGAAGGGACTAGCTCGCGAGAGACCCAGTACTTC,CASSLEGTSSRETQYF
TRBJ1-1,large,TRBV20-1,.,TGCAGTGCTAGTCGGGGGAGGAAGGACACTGAAGCTTTCTTT,CSASRGRKDTEAFF
TRBJ2-2,.,TRBV6-2/TRBV6-3,.,TGTGCCAGCAGTTTGAAGGGAGAGGGTAGCGGGGAGCTGTTTTTT,CASSLKGEGSGELFF
TRBJ1-6,.,TRBV4-1,TRBD1,TGCGCCAGCAGCCAAGAAGAAGGGGGCCGGAATTCACCCCTCCACTTT,CASSQEEGGRNSPLHF
TRBJ1-3,.,TRBV11-2,.,TGTGCCAGCAGCTTAATGGGGAACACCATATATTTT,CASSLMGNTIYF
TRBJ1-4,.,TRBV3-1/TRBV3-2,TRBD1,TGTGCCAGCAGCCAAGAAGGACAGGTGCTTGGAGAAAAACTGTTTTTT,CASSQEGQVLGEKLFF
TRBJ1-5,.,TRBV5-6,TRBD1,TGTGCCAGCAGCTACGGGACAGGGGAAGACAATCAGCCCCAGCATTTT,CASSYGTGEDNQPQHF
TRBJ2-1,.,TRBV14,.,TGTGCCAGCAGCCAACATCGGTCATACTACCAAAATGAGCAGTTCTTC,CASSQHRSYYQNEQFF
TRBJ1-2,.,TRBV6-2/TRBV6-3,.,TGTGCCAGCAGTCCCGTCCTGAAATGGGATGGCTACACCTTC,CASSPVLKWDGYTF
TRBJ2-7,.,TRBV11-1,TRBD1,TGTGCCAGCAGCTCCCCGGGACAGGCATACGAGCAGTACTTC,CASSSPGQAYEQYF
TRBJ2-7,.,TRBV28,TRBD1,TGTGCCAGCAGTTTCCCCCTTGGGACAGGAGGCGAGCAGTACTTC,CASSFPLGTGGEQYF
TRBJ2-4,.,TRBV19,.,TGTGCCAGTAGCCAACCGGGGGACAAAAACATTCAGTACTTC,CASSQPGDKNIQYF
TRBJ2-3,.,TRBV27,.,TGTGCCAGCAGTTTCAGGGGAGATACGCAGTATTTT,CASSFRGDTQYF
TRBJ2-7,.,TRBV6-5,.,TGTGCCAGCAGTTACCCGTATCTGGGCCCCGAGCAGTACTTC,CASSYPYLGPEQYF
TRBJ1-1,.,TRBV29-1,.,TGCAGCATAGGAACCGGAGCAAACACTGAAGCTTTCTTT,CSIGTGANTEAFF
TRBJ2-7,.,TRBV18,.,TGTGCCAGCTCACCAAGGGGCTTCTCCTACGAGCAGTACTTC,CASSPRGFSYEQYF
TRBJ1-2,once,TRBV2,.,TGTGCCAGCAGTCCCCGGGGGGAAAGCTACACCTTC,CASSPRGESYTF
TRBJ1-5,.,TRBV29-1,TRBD1,TGCAGCGTATGGACAGGGGTAAATCAGCCCCAGCATTTT,CSVWTGVNQPQHF